This TCR beta chain was recovered during a study of patients and donors after allogeneic stem cell transplantation. This clonotype was seen only a few times. A single record per CDR3 protein comes from TCRdb applying MiXCR to the RT-PCR reads. Here the sample spans over 65,000 distinct CDR3 sequences, about a quarter being singletons. Germline V gene lookup returns CDR1 MNHEY and CDR2 SVGAGI. Trimming removed 5 bases from V and 0 bases from J, with 17 bases in between. This CDR3 comprises 16 residues. Sequencing was carried out using blood, either unsorted or a sorted T cell fraction (not recorded which). The sequence was obtained from a human donor who was either an allogeneic HSCT recipient or a stem cell or donor lymphocyte infusion donor (not recorded which). It is not recorded whose cells these are; they may come from a transplant donor. The J gene is TRBJ2-7, the V gene TRBV6-5; D perhaps matches TRBD1 (6 bases). CDR3 bases: TGTGCCAGCAGTGACCGGACAGCGAAGGTCTCCTACGAGCAGTACTTC. Residues: CASSDRTAKVSYEQYF.